This TCR delta chain was identified during a study of Vδ1+ human thymocytes. This clone was seen a handful of times. The target antigen is unknown. Overall study results and limits: Thymic TRG and TRD repertoires appeared highly polyclonal, with Gaussian CDR3 length distributions. About 20% of thymic delta-chain sequences were Vdelta2, with few Vdelta3, unlike blood Vdelta1+ controls.

The CDR3 length is 19 residues. The germline gives CDR1 TSWWSYY, CDR2 QGS. The V gene lost 2 bases and the J gene lost 0 bases, with 22 bases spanning the gap. The sorted cells were CD3+ Vdelta1+ Vdelta2- thymocytes from alphabeta-depleted thymus. The template was reverse-transcribed extracted RNA. CDR3 amplicons came from multiplex PCR with pooled V-gene forward and constant-region reverse primers. TCRdb reanalyzed the multiplex PCR reads using CATT. The sample has 70,000 or so delta-chain clones; more than 30% are singletons. The sample comprised Vdelta1+ gamma-delta thymocytes from the thymus. The sample's subset: FACS-sorted CD3+ TCRalphabeta- TCRVdelta1+ TCRVdelta2- thymocytes. The genes are TRDV1 and TRDJ1, with a possible D match to TRDD3 (5 bases). The clonotype was recovered from a boy in the first two years of life who had congenital heart surgery. CDR3 in amino acids: CALGEALYDNCCYTDKLIF. CDR3 DNA sequence: TGTGCTCTTGGGGAAGCTTTATACGATAACTGCTGCTACACCGATAAACTCATCTTT.